The 14 T cell receptor beta chains below come from one sample, sequenced in a study of blood T cell repertoires in COVID-19 (dated by TCRdb to the early 2020s). Preparation of the library involved the immunoSEQ multiplex PCR assay. The source is immuneACCESS, and TCRdb retained only in-frame sequences with V and J called. Part of the clones is not carried over; for the studies checked, unresolved V genes explain less than half of this, and the remainder is unexplained. Recorded for this sample are under 300,000 clones; about 90% of them occurred a single time. The biggest ten clones account for nearly 6.5% of the sample. Sequenced: PBMCs or T cells enriched from blood (not recorded which). Every receptor here comes from a woman aged 25 to 45 with acute COVID-19.

The chain carries TRBV2 and TRBJ2-4; D is uncertain. Per the germline V gene, CDR1 is SNHLY and CDR2 is FYNNEI. The ends were cut back, 4 bases at V and 10 bases at J, with 5 bases in the middle. The CDR3 contains 10 residues. CDR3 DNA: TGTGCCAGCAGTGCCTTAATTCAGTACTTC. It yields the protein CASSALIQYF.

This clone was seen only a few times. V usage is TRBV6-5 and J usage is TRBJ2-7; TRBD1 matches at 9 bases. CDR1 MNHEY and CDR2 SVGAGI come from the germline V gene. This CDR3 has 14 residues. V trimming: 6 bases; J trimming: 4 bases; junction bases outside the gene matches: 7. CDR3 amino acids: CASRPGQGIYEQYF. CDR3 sequence (DNA): TGTGCCAGCAGACCGGGACAGGGAATTTACGAGCAGTACTTC.

The chain couples TRBV7-2 to TRBJ2-1, with a weak D call TRBD2 (6 bases). V was cut by 3 bases and J by 7 bases, with 16 bases left in between. The CDR3 has 15 residues. Germline V gives CDR1 SGHTA, CDR2 FQGNSA. The chain's CDR3 is CASSFGFVGRNEQFF. CDR3 DNA: TGTGCCAGCAGCTTTGGGTTTGTAGGGAGGAATGAGCAGTTCTTC.

The CDR3 sequence: CSVERTRVSQETQYF. In nucleotides, the CDR3 is TGCAGCGTTGAGCGTACCCGGGTCAGCCAAGAGACCCAGTACTTC. The chain is built from TRBV29-1 and TRBJ2-5; D uncertain. The CDR3 length is 15 residues. Germline V CDR1 and CDR2: SQVTM, ANQGSEA. With 3 bases removed from V and 1 base from J, the gap between germline ends came to 15 bases.

The J gene is TRBJ2-1, the V gene TRBV25-1; 7 bases align to TRBD2. Germline loops: CDR1 MGHDK, CDR2 SYGVNS. V was clipped by 3 bases and J by 7 bases; unmatched bases: 3. CDR3 length: 13 residues. CDR3 protein: CASSDAAGNEQFF. The CDR3 DNA sequence: TGTGCCAGCAGTGACGCAGCGGGAAATGAGCAGTTCTTC.

The chain joins TRBV12-3 or TRBV12-4 to TRBJ1-1, with TRBD1 identical over 8 bases. The ends lost 6 bases at V and 1 base at J; junction bases unmatched: 1. This CDR3 is 13 amino acids long. CDR3 amino acids: CASRTGENTEAFF. The CDR3, as DNA: TGTGCCAGCAGGACAGGGGAGAACACTGAAGCTTTCTTT.

The chain employs TRBV6-2 or TRBV6-3 and TRBJ1-5, with D unresolved. From germline, CDR1 is MNHEY and CDR2 SVGEGT. V lost 2 bases to trimming and J lost 0 bases, with 20 bases between them. The CDR3 sequence is 19 residues long. The CDR3 sequence is CASSYRPSGQPYSNQPQHF. The CDR3 DNA sequence: TGTGCCAGCAGTTACCGCCCCTCGGGTCAGCCGTATAGCAATCAGCCCCAGCATTTT.

The chain employs TRBV6-5 and TRBJ1-5, with 7 bases fitting TRBD1. The CDR3 is 14 amino acids. The trim removed 6 bases at V and 5 bases at J, leaving 7 bases unmatched. Germline CDR1 and CDR2: MNHEY and SVGAGI. The CDR3 bases are TGTGCCAGCAGCGTGACCAGGGGGTATCAGCCCCAGCATTTT. Its translation: CASSVTRGYQPQHF.

V usage is TRBV28 and J usage is TRBJ1-2; TRBD1 is a possible D gene (5 bases). This CDR3 contains 14 residues. The V and J ends lost 2 bases and 3 bases respectively, with 10 bases between them. The germline V gene has CDR1 MDHEN and CDR2 SYDVKM. DNA of the CDR3: TGTGCCAGCAGTTTAGGGAAGGGGCACTATGGCTACACCTTC. Translating gives CASSLGKGHYGYTF.

The chain is built from TRBV18 and TRBJ1-3, with D possibly being TRBD1 (5 bases). CDR3 size: 17 residues. CDR1 and CDR2 (germline): KGHSH, LQKENI. Trimming shortened V by 1 base and J by 0 bases, and 13 bases separated the two germline ends. Here the CDR3 reads CASSPLSGGSSGNTIYF. Written as DNA, the CDR3 is TGTGCCAGCTCACCACTCAGTGGGGGGAGCTCTGGAAACACCATATATTTT.

This chain links TRBV10-3 with TRBJ1-4; possibly TRBD1 for D (6 bases). V lost 2 bases and J 1 base, leaving 11 bases between the germline ends. This CDR3 spans 16 amino acids. CDR1 and CDR2 from the germline V gene are ENHRY and SYGVKD. For the CDR3, the DNA is TGTGCCATCAGTGAGCGGGCAGGGGTAACTAATGAAAAACTGTTTTTT. The encoded protein is CAISERAGVTNEKLFF.

In its sample, this clone was seen a few times. The chain employs TRBV5-1 and TRBJ1-2, with D perhaps matching TRBD1 (5 bases). Trimming removed 1 base at V and 8 bases at J, with 12 bases between. The CDR3 covers 13 residues. Germline V gene data show CDR1 as SGHRS and CDR2 as YFSETQ. CDR3 DNA: TGCGCCAGCAGCTTGTCGGCAGGGCAAGGCTACACCTTC. Encoded protein: CASSLSAGQGYTF.

The chain carries TRBV4-1 and TRBJ2-7, with D tentatively TRBD1 (6 bases). The CDR3 spans 16 residues. CDR1 is MGHRA and CDR2 is YSYEKL in the germline V gene. V was clipped by 0 bases and J by 5 bases, with 17 bases between them. DNA of the CDR3: TGCGCCAGCAGCCAAGATCTTCCAGGGGTGAGGAACGAGCAGTACTTC. The encoded protein is CASSQDLPGVRNEQYF.

CDR3 nucleotide sequence: TGTGCCATCAGTGCGGTAGGGGGTCTCGATGGCTACACCTTC. Translating it yields CAISAVGGLDGYTF. V gene TRBV10-3 combines with J gene TRBJ1-2, with D perhaps TRBD1 (6 bases). Germline CDR1 and CDR2: ENHRY and SYGVKD. V lost 4 bases and J lost 6, with 15 bases in between. This CDR3 contains 14 residues.